This passage covers 5 T cell receptor beta chains from one sample sequenced in a study of blood T cell repertoires in COVID-19. Some clones are missing from TCRdb's copy, which holds only in-frame ones; the method was immunoSEQ multiplex PCR. The sample comprises 150,000 to 200,000 clones, approximately 83% of which are singletons, and under 2.5% rests with the top ten. The sample was peripheral blood. These TCRs come from a woman older than 75 with acute or convalescent COVID-19.

A few counts support this clone. The chain employs TRBV4-3 and TRBJ2-5, with 8 bases aligning to TRBD2. V dropped 1 base and J dropped 4; count of bases not matched to a gene: 8. The CDR3 totals 16 residues. Per the germline V gene, CDR1 is LGHNA and CDR2 is YSLEER. The CDR3 here is CASSQVAATSGETQYF. CDR3 nucleotides: TGCGCCAGCAGCCAAGTCGCCGCTACTAGCGGAGAGACCCAGTACTTC.

This chain links TRBV4-3 with TRBJ2-5, with D uncertain. Germline values: CDR1 LGHNA, CDR2 YSLEER. The CDR3 loop spans 14 amino acids. V dropped 0 bases and J dropped 0 bases, with 5 bases sitting between them. The CDR3 DNA reads TGCGCCAGCAGCCAAGACCCGTACCAAGAGACCCAGTACTTC. It encodes CASSQDPYQETQYF.

This clone turned up a few times. The DNA for the CDR3 is TGTGCCAGCAGCTTTTACAGGGATGGGACTGAAGCTTTCTTT. This codes for CASSFYRDGTEAFF. V gene TRBV7-9 combines with J gene TRBJ1-1; a possible D gene is TRBD1 (6 bases). Germline values: CDR1 SEHNR, CDR2 FQNEAQ (reference sequence). The germline V and J ends were trimmed by 3 bases and 5 bases, with 13 bases remaining between them. The CDR3 runs 14 residues.

This chain joins TRBV5-6 and TRBJ2-7; D is possibly TRBD2 (6 bases). The CDR3 has 15 residues. Trimming shortened V by 2 bases and J by 2 bases, and 14 bases separated the two germline ends. Germline assignment: CDR1 SGHDT and CDR2 YYEEEE. CDR3 in DNA: TGTGCCAGCAGCTTTCGGGGGATGGGCACCTACGAGCAGTACTTC. Translated, it gives CASSFRGMGTYEQYF.

The table lists this clone with a count of one. The chain carries TRBV30 and TRBJ1-1; TRBD1 is a possible D gene (5 bases). Trimming removed 1 base from V and 3 bases from J, with 12 bases in between. CDR1 is GTSNPN, CDR2 SVGIG, per germline (reference sequence). CDR3 length: 14 amino acids. CDR3 sequence reads: CAWSAGAGDTEAFF. CDR3 coding DNA: TGTGCCTGGAGTGCTGGGGCGGGGGACACTGAAGCTTTCTTT.